A single sample gave rise to the 27 T cell receptor beta chains below, sequenced in a study of OX40 agonist ivuxolimab in advanced cancers. Produced via immunoSEQ multiplex PCR; TCRdb's table is partial and in-frame only. Of approximately 94,000 clones listed, about 93% are singletons. The sample in question was CD4+ or CD8+ T cells sorted from blood, obtained in a trial of the OX40 agonist ivuxolimab. Source of these receptors: an adult with an advanced solid tumor such as melanoma, head and neck, liver or kidney cancer.

V gene TRBV10-3 combines with J gene TRBJ2-7; 10 bases are shared with TRBD1. This CDR3 region has 17 residues. Germline V gives CDR1 ENHRY, CDR2 SYGVKD. With 1 base clipped from V and 3 bases from J, the junction kept 9 bases outside the gene matches. The CDR3 reads CAISELSGQGVHYEQYF. The CDR3 nucleotides are TGTGCCATCAGTGAGTTAAGTGGACAGGGGGTACACTACGAGCAGTACTTC.

This clone was found once. The gene calls are TRBV2 and TRBJ1-2, with 7 nucleotides matching TRBD1. This CDR3 contains 12 residues. Per the germline V gene, CDR1 is SNHLY and CDR2 is FYNNEI. V shed 6 bases and J 8 bases; nucleotides not matched to a gene: 6. CDR3 in amino acids: CASRGGTEGYTF. Here the CDR3 DNA reads TGTGCCAGCAGAGGTGGGACAGAGGGCTACACCTTC.

This chain uses TRBV7-3 with TRBJ2-3; the D is unclear. The germline V gene encodes CDR1 SGHTA and CDR2 FQGTGA. This CDR3 has 12 residues. The ends were cut back, 4 bases at V and 5 bases at J, with 7 bases in the middle. This CDR3 is CASSSSGDTQYF. The CDR3 coding sequence is TGTGCCAGCAGCTCTTCCGGAGATACGCAGTATTTT.

The chain joins TRBV14 to TRBJ2-1; D remains ambiguous. The CDR3 contains 15 residues. Germline V gene sequence: CDR1 SGHDN, CDR2 FVKESK. Trimming removed 4 bases at V and 4 bases at J, with 14 bases between. This CDR3 is CASSRLRSGYNEQFF. As DNA, the CDR3 is TGTGCCAGCAGCCGACTCAGGTCTGGGTACAATGAGCAGTTCTTC.

The chain joins TRBV11-3 to TRBJ1-2, with D unresolved. V lost 5 bases and J 1 base, leaving 11 bases between the germline ends. CDR1 is SGHNT, CDR2 YENEEA, per germline. The CDR3 extends over 14 amino acids. The CDR3 bases are TGTGCCAGCAGCCCCCGGACCAGTAACTATGGCTACACCTTC. Amino acids: CASSPRTSNYGYTF.

The chain is built from TRBV25-1 and TRBJ2-7; maybe TRBD1 (5 bases). This CDR3 has 17 residues. Germline V lookup: CDR1 MGHDK, CDR2 SYGVNS. V dropped 6 bases and J dropped 0 bases, with 21 bases sitting between them. The CDR3: CASSSPLGAQRSYEQYF. The CDR3 bases are TGTGCCAGCAGCTCTCCCTTAGGGGCTCAACGCTCCTACGAGCAGTACTTC.

The V and J genes are TRBV13 and TRBJ2-3; weak D call: TRBD2 (6 bases). CDR3 length: 17 residues. In germline, CDR1 is PRHDT, CDR2 FYEKMQ (reference sequence). The ends were cut back, 4 bases at V and 1 base at J, with 18 bases in the middle. The CDR3 region is CASSSNGLSSGTDTQYF. In DNA, the CDR3 is TGTGCCAGCAGCTCCAACGGACTATCGTCGGGCACAGATACGCAGTATTTT.

The CDR3 DNA reads TGCGCCAGCAGCCAAGAGGGATTCTATGGCTACACCTTC. This gives the protein CASSQEGFYGYTF. The V gene is TRBV4-1, the J gene TRBJ1-2; D unclear. V lost 0 bases and J lost 4, with 6 bases in between. This CDR3 contains 13 residues. The V gene's germline CDR1 is MGHRA and CDR2 YSYEKL.

J is TRBJ1-2 and V is TRBV28, with a possible D match to TRBD1 (5 bases). Trimming took off 2 bases at V and 4 bases at J, with 17 bases between the two ends. The germline gives CDR1 MDHEN, CDR2 SYDVKM. The CDR3 has 16 amino acids. This CDR3 is CASSLTGQRKSYGYTF. In DNA, the CDR3 is TGTGCCAGCAGTTTAACTGGACAAAGGAAGTCCTATGGCTACACCTTC.

V usage is TRBV29-1 and J usage is TRBJ2-4; D possibly corresponds to TRBD2 (5 bases). Per germline, CDR1 SQVTM and CDR2 ANQGSEA. This CDR3 comprises 11 residues. V was trimmed by 5 bases and J by 6 bases, leaving 8 bases between them. The CDR3 nucleotides read TGCAGCGTTTCGCGGGCAAACATTCAGTACTTC. It translates to CSVSRANIQYF.

Only one count was recorded for this clone. The V and J genes are TRBV30 and TRBJ2-3, with D possibly TRBD2 on 6 matching bases. The V gene lost 2 bases and the J gene lost 1 base, with 13 bases spanning the gap. The CDR3 totals 15 residues. Per the germline V gene, CDR1 is GTSNPN and CDR2 is SVGIG (reference sequence). CDR3 coding DNA: TGTGCCTGGAGTCGACTAGGGTTGCGCACAGATACGCAGTATTTT. Its translation is CAWSRLGLRTDTQYF.

The rearrangement links TRBV5-4 to TRBJ2-1; 9 bases are a match to TRBD1. This CDR3 contains 15 residues. V shed 1 base and J 8 bases; nucleotides not matched to a gene: 7. The germline V gene encodes CDR1 SGHNT and CDR2 YYREEE (reference sequence). The CDR3 sequence is CASSLNRGRDDEQFF. The CDR3 nucleotides read TGTGCCAGCAGCTTGAACAGGGGGCGTGATGATGAGCAGTTCTTC.

The chain joins TRBV27 to TRBJ2-5; 7 nucleotides align to TRBD1. The V and J ends lost 5 bases and 2 bases, in that order; junction bases with no gene match: 8. The CDR3 spans 15 residues. CDR1 is MNHEY and CDR2 is SMNVEV in the germline V gene (reference sequence). CDR3 loop: CASSPSRQGQETQYF. In nucleotides, the CDR3 is TGTGCCAGCAGTCCCTCGCGACAGGGACAAGAGACCCAGTACTTC.

This chain links TRBV16 with TRBJ1-5; tentative D call: TRBD1 (6 bases). This CDR3 region has 16 residues. The germline V and J ends were trimmed by 4 bases and 4 bases, with 17 bases remaining between them. Germline CDR1 reads KGHSY; CDR2 reads FQNENV. CDR3 in amino acids: CASSLRGTGANQPQHF. The CDR3 DNA reads TGTGCCAGCAGCCTAAGGGGGACCGGGGCGAATCAGCCCCAGCATTTT.

The chain uses TRBV21-1 and TRBJ1-5. TRBV21-1 is assigned pseudogene status. This CDR3 contains 16 residues. Here the CDR3 reads CASSKARGNSNQPQHF. CDR3 in DNA: TGTGCCAGCAGCAAAGCTAGAGGTAATAGCAATCAGCCCCAGCATTTT.

The rearrangement joins TRBV2 to TRBJ2-7, with D perhaps assigned TRBD1 or TRBD2 (5 bases each). The V end lost 6 bases, the J end lost 0 bases, and 12 bases lay between the germline ends. CDR3 size: 14 residues. Germline CDR1 reads SNHLY; CDR2 reads FYNNEI. The CDR3 reads CASRTSRGSYEQYF. In DNA form, the CDR3 reads TGTGCCAGCAGAACCTCGAGGGGCTCCTACGAGCAGTACTTC.

The gene calls are TRBV29-1 and TRBJ1-2, with D hard to call. Germline CDR1 reads SQVTM; CDR2 reads ANQGSEA. The V gene lost 2 bases and the J gene lost 2 bases, with 6 bases spanning the gap. The CDR3 totals 12 residues. The CDR3 nucleotides are TGCAGCGTTGAAATAGTAAACTATGGCTACACCTTC. Translated: CSVEIVNYGYTF.

The chain has TRBV19 and TRBJ2-7, with D perhaps TRBD2 (6 bases). There are 12 residues in the CDR3. Germline V lookup: CDR1 LNHDA, CDR2 SQIVND (reference sequence). V was pared by 8 bases and J by 2 bases, with 10 bases between. In nucleotides, the CDR3 is TGTGCCAGTCCGACTAGAGCCTACGAGCAGTACTTC. Protein product: CASPTRAYEQYF.

The J gene is TRBJ2-3, the V gene TRBV9, with 9 positions matching TRBD1. The CDR3 contains 16 residues. Germline CDR1 is SGDLS and CDR2 is YYNGEE. The trim removed 2 bases at V and 0 bases at J, leaving 4 bases unmatched. Here the CDR3 DNA reads TGTGCCAGCAGCGTCCTCGGGACAGGGAGCACAGATACGCAGTATTTT. It is translated as CASSVLGTGSTDTQYF.

This clone appeared a single time. One end of the junction fails to match germline, which may point to a read error. CDR3 in DNA: TGTGCCAGCAGCCAATCGTCGACTAGAAAGAGCTTC. It encodes CASSQSSTRKSF. This rearrangement joins TRBV7-2 to TRBJ2-7; possibly TRBD2 for D (6 bases). The germline V gene encodes CDR1 SGHTA and CDR2 FQGNSA. The CDR3 covers 12 residues.

V gene TRBV4-1 combines with J gene TRBJ2-6; D is unresolved. V lost 2 bases, J lost 0 bases, and 8 bases lay in between. This CDR3 is 16 amino acids long. Per the germline V gene, CDR1 is MGHRA and CDR2 is YSYEKL. DNA for the CDR3: TGCGCCAGCAGCCAAAGGCAGGTCTCTGGGGCCAACGTCCTGACTTTC. Translating gives CASSQRQVSGANVLTF.

This clone showed up just once. The genes are TRBV7-3 and TRBJ1-1; D remains unclear. Trimming took 2 bases from V and 5 from J, leaving 12 bases between them. Germline-derived CDR1 and CDR2 are SGHTA and FQGTGA. CDR3 length equals 14 residues. CDR3 in amino acids: CASSLEGGITEAFF. Written as DNA, the CDR3 is TGTGCCAGCAGCTTAGAGGGAGGGATAACTGAAGCTTTCTTT.

V and J are TRBV19 and TRBJ2-6; D may be TRBD1 or TRBD2 (6 bases each). Per the germline V gene, CDR1 is LNHDA and CDR2 is SQIVND (reference sequence). The CDR3 runs 16 residues. V shed 5 bases and J shed 4 bases, with 15 bases lying between them. The CDR3 DNA sequence: TGTGCCAGTAGTTCTAGGGGGGCGACCGGGGCCAACGTCCTGACTTTC. This sequence encodes CASSSRGATGANVLTF. Filled out from reference TRBV19 and TRBJ2-6, the complete variable domain reads DGGITQSPKYLFRKEGQNVTLSCEQNLNHDAMYWYRQDPGQGLRLIYYSQIVNDFQKGDIAEGYSVSREKKESFPLTVTSAQKNPTAFYLCASSSRGATGANVLTFGAGSRLTVL.

This chain links TRBV7-2 with TRBJ1-5; 7 positions agree with TRBD1. Germline V gene data show CDR1 as SGHTA and CDR2 as FQGNSA. The CDR3 contains 16 residues. After removal of 1 base from V and 0 bases from J, the junction contained 3 bases not matched to a gene. The CDR3 sequence: CASSLEGAFSNQPQHF. The CDR3 nucleotides read TGTGCCAGCAGCTTAGAGGGGGCGTTTAGCAATCAGCCCCAGCATTTT.

This clone occurred once. CDR3 nucleotides: TGTGCCAGCAGCAGGGGAATTTCAACATATGAGCAGTTCTTC. This encodes CASSRGISTYEQFF. The V gene is TRBV9, the J gene TRBJ2-1; TRBD1 is a possible D gene (5 bases). Per the germline V gene, CDR1 is SGDLS and CDR2 is YYNGEE. Trimming cost V 4 bases and J 8 bases, with 16 bases left between them. The CDR3 is 14 amino acids.

This clone appeared a single time. The rearrangement links TRBV4-2 to TRBJ2-2; 12 nucleotides line up with TRBD2. The J segment lost 0 bases and the V segment lost 0 bases, leaving 5 bases of the junction unmatched. The CDR3 is 19 residues long. Germline assignment: CDR1 LGHNA and CDR2 YNFKEQ. CDR3 loop: CASSQDGTSGPPNTGELFF. CDR3 sequence (DNA): TGTGCCAGCAGCCAAGATGGGACTAGCGGGCCTCCGAACACCGGGGAGCTGTTTTTT.

The CDR3 bases are TGTGCCAGCAGCTCCTCCCGGACACGTGGTAGTGAAAAACTGTTTTTT. This encodes CASSSSRTRGSEKLFF. The chain is built from TRBV5-6 and TRBJ1-4; a weak D match, TRBD1 (5 bases). CDR3 size: 16 residues. The germline gives CDR1 SGHDT, CDR2 YYEEEE. Trimming shortened V by 3 bases and J by 7 bases, and 19 bases separated the two germline ends.